Included here is one TCR beta chain sequence, with context. Its antigen remains unknown. Generated by immunoSEQ multiplex PCR, the TCRdb table keeps only in-frame clones and is missing some. The data hold under 20,000 clones, with more than 70% observed a single time. This sample is drawn from a study of T cell responses to AZD1222 COVID-19 vaccine. Findings of the study overall: Following two doses of AZD1222, Spike-specific TCR breadth and depth rose. All repertoire sampling was performed exclusively after the peak T cell response. Recipients of AZD1222 seropositive at baseline numbered only 5 to 7.

V was shortened by 3 bases and J by 8 bases, with 13 bases between the two germline ends. The CDR3 spans 14 residues. Germline loops: CDR1 KGHSH, CDR2 LQKENI. V usage is TRBV18 and J usage is TRBJ1-4, with D uncertain. Material: peripheral blood, obtained 28 days after the second AZD1222 dose. The receptor was isolated from an adult who received the AZD1222 COVID-19 vaccine. The CDR3 spells CASSPSTENEKLFF. DNA of the CDR3: TGTGCCAGCTCACCCTCCACCGAGAACGAAAAACTGTTTTTT.